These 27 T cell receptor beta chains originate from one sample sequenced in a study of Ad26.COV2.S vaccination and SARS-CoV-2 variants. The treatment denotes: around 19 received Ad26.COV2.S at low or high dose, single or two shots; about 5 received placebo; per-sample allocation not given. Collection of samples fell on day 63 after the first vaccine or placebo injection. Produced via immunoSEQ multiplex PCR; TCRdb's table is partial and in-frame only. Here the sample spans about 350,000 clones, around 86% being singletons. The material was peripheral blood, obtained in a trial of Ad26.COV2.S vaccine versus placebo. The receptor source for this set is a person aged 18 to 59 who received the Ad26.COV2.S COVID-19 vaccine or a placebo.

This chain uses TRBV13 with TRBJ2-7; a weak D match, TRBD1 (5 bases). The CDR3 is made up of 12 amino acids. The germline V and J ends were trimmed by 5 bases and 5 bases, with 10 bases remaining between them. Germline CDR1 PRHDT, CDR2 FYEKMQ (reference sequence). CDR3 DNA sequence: TGTGCCAGCAGCCCAGGGCCCAACGAGCAGTACTTC. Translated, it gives CASSPGPNEQYF.

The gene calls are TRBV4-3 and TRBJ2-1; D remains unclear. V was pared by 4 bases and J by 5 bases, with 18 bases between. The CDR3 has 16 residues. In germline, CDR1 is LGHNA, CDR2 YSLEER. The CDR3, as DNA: TGCGCCAGCAGCCCGACATCATTGAACTATGACAATGAGCAGTTCTTC. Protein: CASSPTSLNYDNEQFF.

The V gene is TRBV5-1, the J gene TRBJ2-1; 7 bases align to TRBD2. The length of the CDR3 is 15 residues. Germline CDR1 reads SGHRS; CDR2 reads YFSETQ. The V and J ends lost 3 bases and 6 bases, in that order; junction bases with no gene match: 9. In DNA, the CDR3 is TGCGCCAGCAGCTCCGGGGGGAACTACGTCAATGAGCAGTTCTTC. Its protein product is CASSSGGNYVNEQFF.

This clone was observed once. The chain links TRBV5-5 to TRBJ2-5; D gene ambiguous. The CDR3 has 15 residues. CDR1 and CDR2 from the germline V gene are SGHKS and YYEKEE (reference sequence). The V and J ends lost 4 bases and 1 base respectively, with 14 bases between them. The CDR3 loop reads CASSLRHVVQETQYF. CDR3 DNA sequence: TGTGCCAGCAGCCTAAGACACGTCGTCCAAGAGACCCAGTACTTC.

The CDR3 sequence is CAWSPGTGAYQPQHF. CDR3 nucleotide sequence: TGTGCCTGGAGTCCCGGGACAGGGGCATATCAGCCCCAGCATTTT. This chain uses TRBV30 with TRBJ1-5; TRBD1 matches at 10 bases. This CDR3 is 15 amino acids long. Per germline, CDR1 GTSNPN and CDR2 SVGIG (reference sequence). Trimming cost V 2 bases and J 5 bases; bases outside gene matches: 6.

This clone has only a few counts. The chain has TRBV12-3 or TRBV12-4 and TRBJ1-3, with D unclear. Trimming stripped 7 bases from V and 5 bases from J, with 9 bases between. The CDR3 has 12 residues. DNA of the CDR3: TGTGCCAGCACCCTAGACAGAAACACCATATATTTT. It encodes CASTLDRNTIYF.

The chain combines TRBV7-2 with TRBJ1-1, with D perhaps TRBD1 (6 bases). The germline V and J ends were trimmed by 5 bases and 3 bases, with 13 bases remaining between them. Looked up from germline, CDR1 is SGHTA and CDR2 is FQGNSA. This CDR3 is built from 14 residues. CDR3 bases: TGTGCCAGCAGCCCCCTCCCAGGGGACACTGAAGCTTTCTTT. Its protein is CASSPLPGDTEAFF.

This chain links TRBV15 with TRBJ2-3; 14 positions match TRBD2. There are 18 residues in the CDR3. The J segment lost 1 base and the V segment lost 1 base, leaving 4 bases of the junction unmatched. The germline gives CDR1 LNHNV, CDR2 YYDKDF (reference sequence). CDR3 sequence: CATSRGLAGGPGTDTQYF. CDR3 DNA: TGTGCCACCAGCAGAGGACTAGCGGGGGGGCCGGGCACAGATACGCAGTATTTT.

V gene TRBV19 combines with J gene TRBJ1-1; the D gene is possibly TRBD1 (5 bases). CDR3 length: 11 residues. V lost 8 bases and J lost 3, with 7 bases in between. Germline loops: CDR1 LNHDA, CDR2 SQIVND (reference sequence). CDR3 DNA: TGTGCCAGTGGGGGGTACACTGAAGCTTTCTTT. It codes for CASGGYTEAFF.

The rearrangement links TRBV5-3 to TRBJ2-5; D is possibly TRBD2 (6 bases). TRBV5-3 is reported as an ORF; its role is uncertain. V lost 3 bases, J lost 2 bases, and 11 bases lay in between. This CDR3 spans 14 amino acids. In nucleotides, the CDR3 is TGTGCCAGAAGCTCGGGACTTTCTCAAGAGACCCAGTACTTC. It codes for CARSSGLSQETQYF.

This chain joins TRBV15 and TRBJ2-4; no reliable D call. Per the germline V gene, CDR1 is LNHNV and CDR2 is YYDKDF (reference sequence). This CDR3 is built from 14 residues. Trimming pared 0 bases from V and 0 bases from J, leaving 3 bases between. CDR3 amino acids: CATSRDLAKNIQYF. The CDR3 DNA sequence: TGTGCCACCAGCAGAGATTTAGCCAAAAACATTCAGTACTTC.

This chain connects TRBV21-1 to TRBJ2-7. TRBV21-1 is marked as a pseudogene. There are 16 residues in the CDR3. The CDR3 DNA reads TGTGCCAGCATCAAAAGGCAGGGACGAAACTCCTACGAGCAGTACTTC. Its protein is CASIKRQGRNSYEQYF.

This chain's CDR3 is CASSFRDNEKLFF. The DNA for the CDR3 is TGTGCCAGCAGTTTCCGGGACAACGAAAAACTGTTTTTT. The chain recombines TRBV27 with TRBJ1-4, with D perhaps TRBD1 (6 bases). The germline V gene has CDR1 MNHEY and CDR2 SMNVEV (reference sequence). CDR3 length: 13 residues. Trimming removed 3 bases from V and 8 bases from J, with 10 bases in between.

CDR3 DNA: TGTGCCAGCAGCTTAGGGTACGGGGACCTATATGGCTACACCTTC. Protein product: CASSLGYGDLYGYTF. This chain connects TRBV7-9 to TRBJ1-2, with D tentatively TRBD1 (5 bases). The CDR3 extends over 15 amino acids. The V gene's germline CDR1 is SEHNR and CDR2 FQNEAQ (reference sequence). The V end was cut by 1 base, the J end by 5 bases, with 14 bases between.

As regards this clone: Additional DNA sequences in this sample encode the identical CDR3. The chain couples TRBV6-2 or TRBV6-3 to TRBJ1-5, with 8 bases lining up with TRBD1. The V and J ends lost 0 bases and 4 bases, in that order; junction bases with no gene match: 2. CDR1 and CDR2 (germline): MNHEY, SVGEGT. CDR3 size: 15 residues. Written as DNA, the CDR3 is TGTGCCAGCAGTTACTCCGGACAGGGTAATCAGCCCCAGCATTTT. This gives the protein CASSYSGQGNQPQHF.

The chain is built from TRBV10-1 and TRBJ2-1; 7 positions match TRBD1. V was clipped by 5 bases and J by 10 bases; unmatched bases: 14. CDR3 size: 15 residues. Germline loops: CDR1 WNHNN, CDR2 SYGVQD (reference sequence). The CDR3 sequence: CASSPQGQGGGEQFF. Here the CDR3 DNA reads TGCGCCAGCAGTCCGCAGGGACAAGGGGGCGGGGAGCAGTTCTTC.

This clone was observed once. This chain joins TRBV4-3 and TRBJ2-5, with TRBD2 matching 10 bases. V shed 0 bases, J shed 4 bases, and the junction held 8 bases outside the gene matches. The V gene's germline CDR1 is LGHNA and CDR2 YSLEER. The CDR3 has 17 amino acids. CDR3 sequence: CASSQDRSGGATETQYF. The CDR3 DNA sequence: TGCGCCAGCAGCCAAGATAGAAGCGGGGGGGCGACAGAGACCCAGTACTTC.

The CDR3 region has the DNA TGTGCCAGTAGTACGGGCAGGGTAGAGTATGGCTACACCTTC. It specifies CASSTGRVEYGYTF. The chain carries TRBV19 and TRBJ1-2; possibly TRBD1 for D (5 bases). V was cut by 4 bases and J by 5 bases, with 14 bases left in between. The CDR3 runs 14 residues. Germline-derived CDR1 and CDR2 are LNHDA and SQIVND (reference sequence). The full variable domain, rest sourced from reference TRBV19 and TRBJ1-2, is DGGITQSPKYLFRKEGQNVTLSCEQNLNHDAMYWYRQDPGQGLRLIYYSQIVNDFQKGDIAEGYSVSREKKESFPLTVTSAQKNPTAFYLCASSTGRVEYGYTFGSGTRLTVV.

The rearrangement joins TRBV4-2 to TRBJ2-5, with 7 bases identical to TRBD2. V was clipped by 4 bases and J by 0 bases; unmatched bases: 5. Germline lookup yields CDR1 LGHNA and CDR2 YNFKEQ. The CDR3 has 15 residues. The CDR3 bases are TGTGCCAGCAGCCCACAGGCGGGGGACCAAGAGACCCAGTACTTC. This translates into CASSPQAGDQETQYF.

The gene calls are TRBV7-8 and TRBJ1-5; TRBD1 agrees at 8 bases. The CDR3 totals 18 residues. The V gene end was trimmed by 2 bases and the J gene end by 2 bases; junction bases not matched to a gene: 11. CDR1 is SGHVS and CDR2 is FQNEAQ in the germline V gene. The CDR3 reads CASSLSSVTGVGNQPQHF. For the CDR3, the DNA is TGTGCCAGCAGCTTATCCTCTGTGACAGGGGTTGGCAATCAGCCCCAGCATTTT.

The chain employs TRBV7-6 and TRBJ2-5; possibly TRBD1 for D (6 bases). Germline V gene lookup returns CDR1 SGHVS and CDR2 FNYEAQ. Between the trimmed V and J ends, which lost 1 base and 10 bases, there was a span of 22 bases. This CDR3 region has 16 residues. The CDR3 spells CASSLVPGTPDGFQYF. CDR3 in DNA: TGTGCCAGCAGCTTAGTTCCCGGGACACCGGACGGGTTCCAGTACTTC. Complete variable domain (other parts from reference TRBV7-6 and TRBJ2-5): GAGVSQSPRYKVTKRGQDVALRCDPISGHVSLYWYRQALGQGPEFLTYFNYEAQQDKSGLPNDRFSAERPEGSISTLTIQRTEQRDSAMYRCASSLVPGTPDGFQYFGPGTRLLVL.

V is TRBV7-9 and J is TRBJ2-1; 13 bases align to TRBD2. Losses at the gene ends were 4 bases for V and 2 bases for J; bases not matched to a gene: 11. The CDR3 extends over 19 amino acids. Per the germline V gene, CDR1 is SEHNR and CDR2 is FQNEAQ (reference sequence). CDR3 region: CASSSIGTSGARTYNEQFF. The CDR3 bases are TGTGCCAGCAGCTCAATAGGGACTAGCGGGGCGAGGACCTACAATGAGCAGTTCTTC.

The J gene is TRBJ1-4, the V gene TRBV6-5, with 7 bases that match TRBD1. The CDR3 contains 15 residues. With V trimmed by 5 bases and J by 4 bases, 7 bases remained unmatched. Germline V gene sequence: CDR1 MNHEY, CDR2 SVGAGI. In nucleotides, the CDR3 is TGTGCCAGCAGTAAGGGACAGAGAAGTAATGAAAAACTGTTTTTT. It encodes CASSKGQRSNEKLFF.

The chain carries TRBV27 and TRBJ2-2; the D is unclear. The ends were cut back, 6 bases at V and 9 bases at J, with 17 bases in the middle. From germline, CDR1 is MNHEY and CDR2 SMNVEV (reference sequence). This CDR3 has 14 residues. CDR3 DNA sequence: TGTGCCAGCAGCTCCCCGGACGCCTTGTGGGAGCTGTTTTTT. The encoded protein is CASSSPDALWELFF.

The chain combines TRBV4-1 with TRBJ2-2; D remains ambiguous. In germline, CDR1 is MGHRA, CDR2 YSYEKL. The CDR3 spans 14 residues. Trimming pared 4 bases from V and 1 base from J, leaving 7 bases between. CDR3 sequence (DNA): TGCGCCAGCAGCCTTGACTTGAACACCGGGGAGCTGTTTTTT. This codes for CASSLDLNTGELFF.

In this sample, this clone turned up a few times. The CDR3 DNA sequence: TGCGCCAGCAGCCAAGAGACCGGGACTAGCCCCTCTGGGGCCAACGTCCTGACTTTC. Its translation: CASSQETGTSPSGANVLTF. This rearrangement joins TRBV4-1 to TRBJ2-6; TRBD2 matches 9 bases. The ends lost 0 bases at V and 0 bases at J; junction bases unmatched: 6. The CDR3 contains 19 residues. Germline loops: CDR1 MGHRA, CDR2 YSYEKL.

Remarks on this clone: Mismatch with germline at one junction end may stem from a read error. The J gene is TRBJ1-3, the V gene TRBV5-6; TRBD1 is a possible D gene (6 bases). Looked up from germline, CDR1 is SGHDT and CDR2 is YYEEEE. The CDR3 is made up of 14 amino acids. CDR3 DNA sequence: TGTGCCAGCAGCTTGGTTCGCAGGGGAGGTTCACTGGATTTT. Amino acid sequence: CASSLVRRGGSLDF.